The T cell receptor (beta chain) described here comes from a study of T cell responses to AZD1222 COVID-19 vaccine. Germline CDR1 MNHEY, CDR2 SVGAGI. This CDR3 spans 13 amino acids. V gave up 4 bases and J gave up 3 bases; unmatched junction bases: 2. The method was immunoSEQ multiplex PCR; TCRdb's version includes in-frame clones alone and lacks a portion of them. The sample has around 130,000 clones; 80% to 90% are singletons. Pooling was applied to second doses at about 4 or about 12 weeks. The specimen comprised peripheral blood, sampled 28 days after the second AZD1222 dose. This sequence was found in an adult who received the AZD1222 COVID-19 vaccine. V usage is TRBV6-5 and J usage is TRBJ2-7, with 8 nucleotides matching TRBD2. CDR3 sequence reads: CASSSGLVYEQYF. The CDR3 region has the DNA TGTGCCAGCAGTTCGGGACTAGTCTACGAGCAGTACTTC.